A selection of T cell receptor beta chains follows, all from one sample in a study of neoadjuvant nivolumab and ipilimumab in lung cancer. Sequenced by immunoSEQ multiplex PCR; TCRdb stores in-frame clones only, minus some. The repertoire holds fewer than 35,000 clones, with 90% as singletons. The material was peripheral blood, obtained after neoadjuvant nivolumab, alone or with ipilimumab, at or shortly before surgery. The origin of the receptors is an adult with non-small cell lung cancer. CDR3s include the opening cysteine and the closing phenylalanine or tryptophan. D genes are given only for firm matches. Clone size is not always given. Where it is, it says once, few, many or a class for expanded clones.

J gene,clone size,V gene,D gene,CDR3 DNA,CDR3 protein
TRBJ1-5,few,TRBV6-5,.,TGTGCCAGCAGTTCTGTATTGCAGAATCAGCCCCAGCATTTT,CASSSVLQNQPQHF
TRBJ2-5,.,TRBV29-1,.,TGCAGCGTTGAAAAGACAGACCGGGAGACCCAGTACTTC,CSVEKTDRETQYF
TRBJ1-2,.,TRBV9,.,TGTGCCAGCAACCCCGGGGGGCGGCGCTATGGCTACACCTTC,CASNPGGRRYGYTF
TRBJ2-7,once,TRBV2,TRBD1,TGTGCCAGCAGTGAAAGGACAGGGGCTCCCGGGGGGCAGTACTTC,CASSERTGAPGGQYF
TRBJ1-6,.,TRBV29-1,.,TGCAGCGTGTCAGTCGGGAGCGACTATAATTCACCCCTCCACTTT,CSVSVGSDYNSPLHF
TRBJ2-3,.,TRBV5-1,TRBD2,TGCGCCAGCAGCCCACCTAGCGGGGGGCGCACAGATACGCAGTATTTT,CASSPPSGGRTDTQYF
TRBJ1-2,.,TRBV19,.,TGTGCCAGTAGTCCCAGGCGGGGCTATGGCTACACCTTC,CASSPRRGYGYTF
TRBJ1-4,.,TRBV28,.,TGTGCCAGCAGGTCTGACGTGTCAACTAATGAAAAACTGTTTTTT,CASRSDVSTNEKLFF
TRBJ1-1,.,TRBV18,TRBD1,TGTGCCAGCTCACCCCGAGGACAGGGGGGGGACACTGAAGCTTTCTTT,CASSPRGQGGDTEAFF
TRBJ2-7,.,TRBV18,.,TGTGCCAGCTCACCACCGACTTACGAGCAGTACTTC,CASSPPTYEQYF
TRBJ2-1,.,TRBV9,.,TGTGCCAGCAGCGCAGAGTACAATGAGCAGTTCTTC,CASSAEYNEQFF
TRBJ2-7,.,TRBV2,TRBD2,TGTGCCAGCACGCCTCTAGCGGGGGTAGGCGAGCAGTACTTC,CASTPLAGVGEQYF
TRBJ2-1,.,TRBV5-4,TRBD2,TGTGCCAGCAGCCGGGGGGGCTCCTACAATGAGCAGTTCTTC,CASSRGGSYNEQFF
TRBJ1-2,once,TRBV6-1,.,TGTGCCAGCAGGGGTAGGGGCATCGGCTATGGCTACACCTTC,CASRGRGIGYGYTF
TRBJ2-7,.,TRBV18,.,TGTGCCAGCTCACCACCGGTCGGCGGGACCTACGAGCAGTACTTC,CASSPPVGGTYEQYF
TRBJ2-7,.,TRBV7-9,.,TGTGCCAGCAGCTTAGGCGGGGCCCTCCGGGACGAGCAGTACTTC,CASSLGGALRDEQYF
TRBJ1-1,.,TRBV7-3,TRBD1,TGTGCCAGCAGCCTACGACAGGGGTCCACTGAAGCTTTCTTT,CASSLRQGSTEAFF
TRBJ1-1,.,TRBV6-6,.,TGTGCCAGCAGTTTAGTTTCGAACACTGAAGCTTTCTTT,CASSLVSNTEAFF
TRBJ2-3,.,TRBV9,.,TGTGCCAGCAGCAAAACGCCCAACCGAGGGACAGATACGCAGTATTTT,CASSKTPNRGTDTQYF
TRBJ1-1,.,TRBV9,TRBD1,TGTGCCAGCAGCGTAGTGGCCGGGACAGGGATTTATTCTGAAGCTTTCTTT,CASSVVAGTGIYSEAFF
TRBJ1-5,.,TRBV11-2,.,TGTGCCAGCAGCCGCTCGGGGAATCAGCCCCAGCATTTT,CASSRSGNQPQHF
TRBJ1-2,.,TRBV5-1,.,TGCGCCAGCAGCTTGGACAGGGAGGGTGGCTACACCTTC,CASSLDREGGYTF
TRBJ2-1,few,TRBV13,TRBD1,TGTGCCAGCAGCCTCGGGACAGGGCATCATGAGCAGTTCTTC,CASSLGTGHHEQFF
TRBJ1-4,.,TRBV5-4,TRBD1,TGTGCCAGCAGCTTGCAGGGGGTGGAAGAAAAACTGTTTTTT,CASSLQGVEEKLFF
TRBJ2-2,.,TRBV7-2,TRBD2,TGTGCCAGCAGACCAACTAGCGGGGGGCCGGCCACCGGGGAGCTGTTTTTT,CASRPTSGGPATGELFF
TRBJ2-7,.,TRBV2,.,TGTGCCAGCAGTGAGAGGGGGAGCTCCTACGAGCAGTACTTC,CASSERGSSYEQYF
TRBJ1-1,.,TRBV18,.,TGTGCCAGCTCACCACCGTTCCGGAACACTGAAGCTTTCTTT,CASSPPFRNTEAFF
TRBJ2-5,.,TRBV7-2,.,TGTGCCAGCAGCCTCCAGGGCGGAGAAGAGACCCAGTACTTC,CASSLQGGEETQYF
TRBJ1-3,.,TRBV5-1,.,TGCGCCAGCAGCTTGGAAGATATCTCTGGAAACACCATATATTTT,CASSLEDISGNTIYF
TRBJ2-1,once,TRBV5-1,.,TGCGCCAGCAGCTCTCAGGGAGACTTCTACAATGAGCAGTTCTTC,CASSSQGDFYNEQFF
TRBJ1-2,.,TRBV4-1,.,TGCGCCAGCAGCCAAGTATCTCGGGGAGGCTATGGCTACACCTTC,CASSQVSRGGYGYTF
TRBJ2-3,once,TRBV10-3,.,TGTGCCGCGGGGAGCGCAGATACGCAGTATTTT,CAAGSADTQYF
TRBJ1-1,.,TRBV29-1,TRBD1,TGCAGCGGAAGACAGGGGGTGGGTACTGAAGCTTTCTTT,CSGRQGVGTEAFF
TRBJ1-4,.,TRBV5-5,.,TGTGCCAGCAGCTCCACCCGGGCCCACAGGACTAAACTGTTTTTT,CASSSTRAHRTKLFF
TRBJ2-3,.,TRBV7-2,TRBD2,TGTGCCAGCAGCTTATTAAGGGGACTAGAAACAGATACGCAGTATTTT,CASSLLRGLETDTQYF
TRBJ1-1,.,TRBV7-2,.,TGTGCCAGCAGCTTAAGTTTGGGGAGCACTGAAGCTTTCTTT,CASSLSLGSTEAFF
TRBJ2-1,.,TRBV5-5,TRBD2,TGTGCCAGCAGCTTGGGACTAGCGGGGGGCCTGAACTACAATGAGCAGTTCTTC,CASSLGLAGGLNYNEQFF
TRBJ1-3,.,TRBV5-1,.,TGCGCCAGCAGCGTAGACTTGAACCCTGGAAACACCATATATTTT,CASSVDLNPGNTIYF
TRBJ1-6,.,TRBV5-1,.,TGCGCCAGCAGCTTGGAGGCCCCCGGAGATAATTCACCCCTCCACTTT,CASSLEAPGDNSPLHF
TRBJ2-5,.,TRBV18,TRBD1,TGTGCCAGCTCATTACGACAGGGAGAGACCCAGTACTTC,CASSLRQGETQYF
TRBJ1-2,.,TRBV7-2,.,TGTGCCAGCAGCTTAGTCGGCTCAAAGGATGGCTACACCTTC,CASSLVGSKDGYTF
TRBJ2-2,.,TRBV11-2,.,TGTGCCAGCAGCCCCGAAGGGGTAAACACCGGGGAGCTGTTTTTT,CASSPEGVNTGELFF
TRBJ2-7,.,TRBV7-3,.,TGTGCCAGCAGCTTAAGTCCGGGGACACACTACGAGCAGTACTTC,CASSLSPGTHYEQYF
TRBJ2-4,.,TRBV9,.,TGTGCCAGCAGCGTAGAGGGACAGCGGGGGGCCAAAAACATTCAGTACTTC,CASSVEGQRGAKNIQYF
TRBJ2-7,.,TRBV14,.,TGTGCCAGCAGCCAAGGGTTGGCACAATACTTC,CASSQGLAQYF
TRBJ1-6,.,TRBV19,.,TGTGCCAGTCGCCAGGACGGAGGTAATTCACCCCTCCACTTT,CASRQDGGNSPLHF
TRBJ2-5,.,TRBV7-2,.,TGTGCCAGCAGCTTAATGTCAGGGTTGGGCGAGACCCAGTACTTC,CASSLMSGLGETQYF
TRBJ1-1,.,TRBV5-5,.,TGTGCCAGCAGCTTTGGGGGGAATTGGGGAGTTGAAGCTTTCTTT,CASSFGGNWGVEAFF
TRBJ2-2,.,TRBV5-1,.,TGCGCCAGCAGCTTGGCCGGGGCAGGGGTGGCTACGGCGAACACCGGGGAGCTGTTTTTT,CASSLAGAGVATANTGELFF
TRBJ1-6,.,TRBV10-3,TRBD1,TGTGCCATCAGGCCGGGACAGGGAGGTTCACCCCTCCACTTT,CAIRPGQGGSPLHF
TRBJ1-1,.,TRBV9,.,TGTGCCAGCAGCGTAGAACCCACCCGGGGTCGACTGAACACTGAAGCTTTCTTT,CASSVEPTRGRLNTEAFF
TRBJ1-1,few,TRBV2,TRBD1,TGTGCCAGCAGCGGACCTTGGGACAGGGGTGTAGCTTTCTTT,CASSGPWDRGVAFF